This T cell receptor beta chain was recovered during a study of cytomegalovirus exposure and HLA in healthy donors. Study results and limitations: Owing to their indistinguishability, certain V segments, notably TRBV6-2 and TRBV6-3, were excluded. Available immune exposure information was restricted to CMV serostatus only.

It was with 60 Vbeta and 13 Jbeta primers that the PCR ran. The method was immunoSEQ multiplex PCR; TCRdb's version includes in-frame clones alone and lacks a portion of them. The sample lists about 160,000 clones; 70% to 90% were seen once. The CDR3 is made up of 16 amino acids. Points on this clone: Its antigen is undetermined.

This TCR came from a man aged 18 to 30 in good health and CMV-seropositive. What was sequenced was PBMCs. This chain uses TRBV21-1 with TRBJ2-1; the D segment call TRBD2 is taken from the table without a DNA check. TRBV21-1 has pseudogene status. In nucleotides, the CDR3 is TGTGCCAGCACCCAAGGCCCTAGCGGGGGGAACAATGAGCAGTTCTTC. It is translated as CASTQGPSGGNNEQFF.